This TCR beta chain was captured by sequencing in a study of neurological immune-mediated disorders. Template-switch 5'RACE cDNA synthesis added a 10-nucleotide unique molecular identifier. Every sequencing run generated over 170 million TCR-beta sequences from 15-18 subjects. MiXCR, applied by TCRdb to the 5' RACE reads, yields one record per CDR3 protein. The profile shows over 13,000 distinct CDR3 sequences, 6.5% to 8% of them singletons. CDR1 PRHDT and CDR2 FYEKMQ come from the germline V gene (reference sequence). V was shortened by 0 bases and J by 5 bases, with 10 bases between the two germline ends. This CDR3 has 14 amino acids. At least ten counts were recorded for this clonotype. Its antigen remains unknown. For the sorted libraries, 1 million CD4+ or CD8+ T cells were used. Findings and limits, study-wide: Levels of TCR clonal expansion peaked in HTLV-1-associated myelopathy and reached their lowest in multiple sclerosis, under those of healthy controls.

The TCR originated in a woman in her 40s in good health. The material sequenced was CD8+ T cells from blood. The chain joins TRBV13 to TRBJ2-5; maybe TRBD1 (6 bases). The CDR3, as DNA: TGTGCCAGCAGCTTAGGGGGGGCTAGGGAGACCCAGTACTTC. Translated: CASSLGGARETQYF.